Below, 15 T cell receptor beta chains from the same sample are listed, as sequenced in a study of T cells in Graves' hyperthyroidism and ophthalmopathy. TCR beta CDR3 sequences were amplified from RNA transcripts. When the TCR CDR3 underwent first-round RT-PCR, the HTBI primer set was used. TCRdb re-called the multiplex PCR reads with MiXCR, one entry per CDR3 protein. The profile shows 160,000 or so distinct CDR3 sequences, about a tenth of them singletons. Material for sequencing was blood. The receptor source for this set is a woman aged 18 to 35 with Graves' hyperthyroidism that later progressed to Graves' ophthalmopathy.

Of note for this clonotype: The germline gene is not matched at one end of the junction; a read error may be the cause. The J gene is TRBJ2-7, the V gene TRBV7-2; a weak D match, TRBD1 (6 bases). CDR3 size: 14 residues. Germline CDR1 and CDR2: SGHTA and FQGNSA. The CDR3 DNA reads as TGTGCCAGCAGCAAAGGACAGTTCCCCTACGGGCAGTACTTC. This codes for CASSKGQFPYGQYF.

On this clonotype itself: This sequence may be a read error, since a much larger clone differs from it by one base. This chain connects TRBV19 to TRBJ2-3; 11 positions match TRBD1. Germline loops: CDR1 LNHDA, CDR2 SQIVND (reference sequence). CDR3 length: 16 residues. CDR3 sequence reads: CASTDRGPESADTRYF. The CDR3 nucleotides read TGTGCCAGTACGGACAGGGGGCCGGAGAGCGCAGATACGCGGTATTTT.

At least ten counts were recorded for this clonotype. The CDR3 loop is CASSASGQDFLYGYTF. In DNA, the CDR3 is TGTGCCAGCAGCGCCTCGGGACAGGATTTTCTTTATGGCTACACCTTC. The chain couples TRBV9 to TRBJ1-2; the match to TRBD1 covers 8 bases. The CDR3 has 16 amino acids. CDR1 SGDLS and CDR2 YYNGEE come from the germline V gene. The J segment lost 5 bases and the V segment lost 3 bases, leaving 12 bases of the junction unmatched.

In its sample, this clonotype was seen many times. The chain links TRBV24-1 to TRBJ2-1; D not certain. Trimming removed 0 bases from V and 8 bases from J, with 10 bases in between. The CDR3 is 14 amino acids. Germline V lookup: CDR1 KGHDR, CDR2 SFDVKD. CDR3: CATSDLQRPDEQFF. The CDR3 nucleotides are TGTGCCACCAGTGATTTGCAGCGTCCCGATGAGCAGTTCTTC.

Many counts were recorded for this clonotype. V gene TRBV7-8 combines with J gene TRBJ2-7, with D perhaps assigned TRBD1 or TRBD2 (5 bases each). Trimming cost V 2 bases and J 2 bases, with 16 bases left between them. There are 16 residues in the CDR3. Germline V CDR1 and CDR2: SGHVS, FQNEAQ. CDR3 region: CASSLSPGRVPYEQYF. The DNA of the CDR3 is TGTGCCAGCAGCTTATCACCGGGACGGGTCCCCTACGAGCAGTACTTC.

This clonotype was picked up many times. This chain uses TRBV7-2 with TRBJ2-5, with D hard to call. Trimming left V 5 bases short and J 7 bases short, with 17 bases between. The germline V gene encodes CDR1 SGHTA and CDR2 FQGNSA. The CDR3 is made up of 14 amino acids. CDR3 amino acids: CASSLNLQSGTQYF. The CDR3 coding sequence is TGTGCCAGCAGCCTCAACTTACAGTCGGGGACCCAGTACTTC.

This clonotype was seen many times. V usage is TRBV20-1 and J usage is TRBJ1-6; D may be TRBD1 (6 bases). The CDR3 runs to 15 residues. The V and J ends lost 4 bases and 8 bases respectively, with 18 bases between them. CDR1 is DFQATT and CDR2 is SNEGSKA in the germline V gene (reference sequence). The CDR3 coding sequence is TGCAGTGCTATAGGCCAGGGTTCAGGGGATTCACCCCTCCACTTT. Its protein product is CSAIGQGSGDSPLHF.

V and J are TRBV15 and TRBJ2-1, with 7 bases matching TRBD2. The CDR3 covers 15 residues. Germline trimming cut 2 bases from V and 5 bases from J; bases unmatched to any gene: 6. The germline V gene has CDR1 LNHNV and CDR2 YYDKDF (reference sequence). CDR3 nucleotides: TGTGCCACCAGCAGAATCTCCGGGACTAACAATGAGCAGTTCTTC. Its translation: CATSRISGTNNEQFF.

This clonotype was seen many times. The chain employs TRBV14 and TRBJ2-1, with D perhaps matching TRBD2 (6 bases). From germline, CDR1 is SGHDN and CDR2 FVKESK. CDR3 length: 13 amino acids. Trimming stripped 8 bases from V and 0 bases from J, with 8 bases between. The CDR3 sequence: CASSGDSYNEQFF. DNA for the CDR3: TGTGCCAGCTCGGGGGACTCCTACAATGAGCAGTTCTTC.

This clonotype was seen at least ten times. The chain recombines TRBV6-1 with TRBJ1-5; no reliable D call. V was trimmed by 3 bases and J by 7 bases, leaving 10 bases between them. Germline V gene data show CDR1 as MNHNS and CDR2 as SASEGT. The CDR3 sequence is 13 residues long. The CDR3 protein is CASSDLGKQPQHF. DNA for the CDR3: TGTGCCAGCAGTGATTTAGGGAAACAGCCCCAGCATTTT.

The chain uses TRBV5-1 and TRBJ2-2; TRBD1 agrees at 8 bases. Germline V gene data show CDR1 as SGHRS and CDR2 as YFSETQ. The CDR3 sequence is 16 residues long. Trimming at V came to 2 bases and at J to 7 bases, leaving 10 bases not matched to a gene. This chain's CDR3 is CASSFEPRDRFGELFF. For the CDR3, the DNA is TGCGCCAGCAGCTTTGAACCCCGGGACAGGTTCGGGGAGCTGTTTTTT.

This clonotype was seen at least ten times. The chain links TRBV19 to TRBJ1-1, with TRBD1 matching over 9 bases. The CDR3 is made up of 15 amino acids. Germline V lookup: CDR1 LNHDA, CDR2 SQIVND (reference sequence). Trimming cost V 10 bases and J 10 bases; bases outside gene matches: 19. CDR3 sequence: CATRHRGTGTRGAFF. The CDR3 DNA follows: TGTGCCACCCGACATAGGGGGACAGGGACGAGAGGAGCTTTCTTT.

Ten or more counts support this clonotype. This chain links TRBV30 with TRBJ1-1; 10 bases map to TRBD1. The CDR3 is 15 residues long. The V and J ends lost 0 bases and 5 bases, in that order; junction bases with no gene match: 6. CDR1 GTSNPN and CDR2 SVGIG come from the germline V gene (reference sequence). Here the CDR3 reads CAWSVTRTGGTEAFF. The CDR3, as DNA: TGTGCCTGGAGTGTGACTCGGACAGGGGGGACTGAAGCTTTCTTT.

This clonotype was found many times. The chain uses TRBV10-3 and TRBJ1-2; no clear D. CDR1 and CDR2 from the germline V gene are ENHRY and SYGVKD. Trimming pared 8 bases from V and 2 bases from J, leaving 12 bases between. This CDR3 contains 13 residues. The CDR3 DNA follows: TGTGCCATCTTTGGCGGCTCGAACTATGGCTACACCTTC. It codes for CAIFGGSNYGYTF.

This clonotype appeared many times. The chain couples TRBV7-2 to TRBJ2-7; no reliable D call. CDR1 is SGHTA, CDR2 FQGNSA, per germline. Trimming shortened V by 3 bases and J by 7 bases, and 13 bases separated the two germline ends. The CDR3 has 13 amino acids. CDR3 coding DNA: TGTGCCAGCAGCTTCGACTCAATTGCGGAGCAGTACTTC. This gives the protein CASSFDSIAEQYF.